The present entry profiles one T cell receptor (beta chain) with its context. The data are from a study of blood T cells in healthy people across ages. Every donor provided around 9.5 milliliters of peripheral blood. The use of a sample-barcoded 5' primer and a J-beta primer mix characterized a second PCR of roughly 7 to 11 cycles. Each CDR3 protein is one row after TCRdb ran MiXCR on the 5' RACE reads. The sample consists of about 400,000 distinct CDR3 sequences, approximately 51% of them appearing once. Trimming removed 5 bases at V and 4 bases at J, with 5 bases between. The CDR3 is 12 residues long. The V gene's germline CDR1 is SGHTA and CDR2 FQGNSA.

The TCR originated in a man in his sixties in good health. V is TRBV7-2 and J is TRBJ2-2; D not resolved. Sequencing used blood. CDR3 loop: CASSRTTGELFF. In DNA, the CDR3 is TGTGCCAGCAGCAGGACCACCGGGGAGCTGTTTTTT.